Each of the 23 T cell receptor beta chains below was sequenced from the same sample in a study of blood T cell repertoires in COVID-19. Measured with immunoSEQ multiplex PCR; TCRdb has only the in-frame clones, and not every one. The data show 130,000 to 150,000 clones, 80% to 90% seen once. The sequenced sample consisted of peripheral blood. Every receptor here comes from a woman aged 45-65 years with acute or convalescent COVID-19.

This chain connects TRBV28 to TRBJ2-3, with 12 nucleotides matching TRBD2. The CDR3 extends over 16 amino acids. The ends lost 6 bases at V and 5 bases at J; junction bases unmatched: 9. CDR1 MDHEN and CDR2 SYDVKM come from the germline V gene. CDR3 bases: TGTGCCAGCAGGAGTACTAGCGGGGGGCTGTTAGATACGCAGTATTTT. The encoded protein is CASRSTSGGLLDTQYF. Drawing the rest from reference TRBV28 and TRBJ2-3, the complete variable domain is DVKVTQSSRYLVKRTGEKVFLECVQDMDHENMFWYRQDPGLGLRLIYFSYDVKMKEKGDIPEGYSVSREKKERFSLILESASTNQTSMYLCASRSTSGGLLDTQYFGPGTRLTVL.

In this sample, this clone turned up once. V gene TRBV20-1 combines with J gene TRBJ2-7; 9 positions agree with TRBD2. V lost 3 bases and J lost 3; bases outside the gene matches: 9. The CDR3 length is 15 residues. Germline V CDR1 and CDR2: DFQATT, SNEGSKA (reference sequence). CDR3 coding DNA: TGCAGTGCTAGTGGGCTCGCGGGAGGGATCTACGAGCAGTACTTC. This sequence encodes CSASGLAGGIYEQYF.

The rearrangement links TRBV5-4 to TRBJ1-1; 7 bases line up with TRBD1. The CDR3 extends over 16 amino acids. Germline trimming cut 0 bases from V and 0 bases from J; bases unmatched to any gene: 5. Germline CDR1 SGHNT, CDR2 YYREEE (reference sequence). DNA for the CDR3: TGTGCCAGCAGCTTGGCTTCACAGGGGATGAACACTGAAGCTTTCTTT. Its translation: CASSLASQGMNTEAFF.

V gene TRBV29-1 combines with J gene TRBJ1-1; 7 nucleotides match TRBD1. This CDR3 comprises 10 residues. The germline CDR1 and CDR2 sequences are SQVTM and ANQGSEA. Unmatched junction bases numbered 5, after V lost 6 bases and J lost 10 bases. CDR3 loop: CSVVQGVAFF. The CDR3 nucleotides read TGCAGCGTAGTCCAGGGGGTAGCTTTCTTT.

The chain has TRBV4-2 and TRBJ1-1; TRBD1 is a possible D gene (6 bases). This CDR3 contains 13 residues. The germline CDR1 and CDR2 sequences are LGHNA and YNFKEQ. V gave up 4 bases and J gave up 7 bases, with 13 bases separating them. CDR3 nucleotide sequence: TGTGCCAGCAGCCCGCCAATACAGGGTGAAGCTTTCTTT. Protein product: CASSPPIQGEAFF.

This clone was detected a few times. The chain combines TRBV18 with TRBJ2-1; D is possibly TRBD1 (5 bases). The V end lost 3 bases, the J end lost 9 bases, and 15 bases lay between the germline ends. Germline values: CDR1 KGHSH, CDR2 LQKENI. The CDR3 extends over 14 amino acids. The CDR3 loop reads CASSPSVQGSEQFF. The DNA for the CDR3 is TGTGCCAGCTCACCTTCAGTCCAGGGTTCTGAGCAGTTCTTC. Full variable domain (rest looked up from reference TRBV18 and TRBJ2-1): NAGVMQNPRHLVRRRGQEARLRCSPMKGHSHVYWYRQLPEEGLKFMVYLQKENIIDESGMPKERFSAEFPKEGPSILRIQQVVRGDSAAYFCASSPSVQGSEQFFGPGTRLTVL.

The chain has TRBV19 and TRBJ2-2, with 15 bases matching TRBD2. The CDR3 has 19 residues. Looked up from germline, CDR1 is LNHDA and CDR2 is SQIVND (reference sequence). J gave up 2 bases and V 0 bases, and 4 bases lay outside the gene matches. The CDR3 DNA follows: TGTGCCAGTAGTATAGATCGGACTAGCGGGAGGGACAACACCGGGGAGCTGTTTTTT. Its protein is CASSIDRTSGRDNTGELFF.

The CDR3 nucleotides are TGTGCCAGCAGCCCACCGGGACAGGGCCTCAATGAGCAGTTCTTC. Translating it yields CASSPPGQGLNEQFF. J is TRBJ2-1 and V is TRBV7-9, with 9 bases matching TRBD1. V dropped 5 bases and J dropped 6; count of bases not matched to a gene: 8. Per the germline V gene, CDR1 is SEHNR and CDR2 is FQNEAQ (reference sequence). The CDR3 extends over 15 amino acids.

V and J are TRBV11-2 and TRBJ2-1, with 10 nucleotides matching TRBD2. V gave up 3 bases and J gave up 0 bases; unmatched junction bases: 8. The CDR3 has 18 amino acids. Per the germline V gene, CDR1 is SGHAT and CDR2 is FQNNGV. The CDR3 region is CASSLGSSGSYSYNEQFF. CDR3 coding DNA: TGTGCCAGCAGCTTGGGCTCTAGCGGGAGTTACTCCTACAATGAGCAGTTCTTC.

Remarks on this clone: In the same sample, other DNA sequences code for this CDR3. The chain uses TRBV30 and TRBJ1-5, with D perhaps matching TRBD1 (5 bases). CDR1 and CDR2 from the germline V gene are GTSNPN and SVGIG (reference sequence). V lost 0 bases and J 4 bases, leaving 7 bases between the germline ends. The CDR3 consists of 13 residues. CDR3 DNA sequence: TGTGCCTGGAGTGTTCAGGGAAATCAGCCCCAGCATTTT. As protein: CAWSVQGNQPQHF.

The genes are TRBV5-1 and TRBJ2-1, with a tentative D call TRBD2 (6 bases). Germline CDR1 reads SGHRS; CDR2 reads YFSETQ. CDR3 length: 14 amino acids. V lost 0 bases and J 7 bases, leaving 11 bases between the germline ends. The chain's CDR3 is CASSLDGGRNEQFF. In nucleotides, the CDR3 is TGCGCCAGCAGCTTGGACGGGGGAAGGAATGAGCAGTTCTTC. Supplemented by reference TRBV5-1 and TRBJ2-1, the full variable domain reads KAGVTQTPRYLIKTRGQQVTLSCSPISGHRSVSWYQQTPGQGLQFLFEYFSETQRNKGNFPGRFSGRQFSNSRSEMNVSTLELGDSALYLCASSLDGGRNEQFFGPGTRLTVL.

The chain recombines TRBV29-1 with TRBJ1-2, with D maybe TRBD1 (5 bases). The CDR3 consists of 12 residues. Germline CDR1 reads SQVTM; CDR2 reads ANQGSEA. Between the trimmed V and J ends, which lost 1 base and 5 bases, there was a span of 8 bases. CDR3 in DNA: TGCAGCGTTGAAGGGACAATGTATGGCTACACCTTC. It encodes CSVEGTMYGYTF.

The V call is TRBV24-1, the J call TRBJ2-1; weak D call: TRBD2 (6 bases). The V and J ends lost 4 bases and 9 bases respectively, with 27 bases between them. The V gene's germline CDR1 is KGHDR and CDR2 SFDVKD. The CDR3 loop spans 18 amino acids. CDR3 amino acids: CATSDTNPGLHPSSEQFF. CDR3 bases: TGTGCCACCAGTGACACAAATCCGGGACTCCATCCCAGTAGTGAGCAGTTCTTC.

This rearrangement joins TRBV6-6 to TRBJ1-1, with 7 bases identical to TRBD1. Trimming cost V 5 bases and J 4 bases; bases outside gene matches: 4. Per germline, CDR1 MNHNY and CDR2 SVGAGI (reference sequence). The CDR3 spans 13 residues. The CDR3 here is CASSRQGGTEAFF. CDR3 DNA sequence: TGTGCCAGCAGTAGACAGGGCGGCACTGAAGCTTTCTTT.

The V gene is TRBV30, the J gene TRBJ2-3; the match to TRBD1 covers 8 bases. The germline gives CDR1 GTSNPN, CDR2 SVGIG (reference sequence). V lost 0 bases to trimming and J lost 6 bases; unmatched junction nucleotides: 11. The CDR3 is 16 residues long. The CDR3 bases are TGTGCCTGGAGTGTAGGGTGGGCAGGGGGCTTGGATACGCAGTATTTT. Protein: CAWSVGWAGGLDTQYF.

This chain connects TRBV5-1 to TRBJ2-3; 10 positions match TRBD2. The CDR3 length is 15 residues. CDR1 is SGHRS, CDR2 YFSETQ, per germline. V was pared by 0 bases and J by 4 bases, with 2 bases of the junction left unmatched. Written as DNA, the CDR3 is TGCGCCAGCAGCTTGGAGAGCGGGAGGGCAGATACGCAGTATTTT. Protein sequence: CASSLESGRADTQYF.

V and J are TRBV5-1 and TRBJ2-2; 10 positions agree with TRBD1. Germline V gene data show CDR1 as SGHRS and CDR2 as YFSETQ. V shed 5 bases, J shed 5 bases, and the junction held 6 bases outside the gene matches. CDR3 length equals 15 residues. CDR3: CASSTTGGGTGELFF. The CDR3, as DNA: TGCGCCAGCAGTACGACAGGGGGCGGAACCGGGGAGCTGTTTTTT.

This chain joins TRBV10-3 and TRBJ1-2, with TRBD1 identical over 7 bases. Germline V gives CDR1 ENHRY, CDR2 SYGVKD. V lost 10 bases and J lost 7; bases outside the gene matches: 9. The CDR3 loop spans 12 amino acids. CDR3 amino acids: CATPTGEVGYTF. Written as DNA, the CDR3 is TGTGCCACCCCCACAGGGGAGGTTGGCTACACCTTC.

The gene calls are TRBV2 and TRBJ1-2, with 9 bases that match TRBD1. CDR1 and CDR2 (germline): SNHLY, FYNNEI. This CDR3 has 11 amino acids. V gave up 6 bases and J gave up 8 bases; unmatched junction bases: 1. The DNA of the CDR3 is TGTGCCAGCAGGGACAGGGGCGGCTACACCTTC. It codes for CASRDRGGYTF. Full variable domain (rest looked up from reference TRBV2 and TRBJ1-2): EPEVTQTPSHQVTQMGQEVILRCVPISNHLYFYWYRQILGQKVEFLVSFYNNEISEKSEIFDDQFSVERPDGSNFTLKIRSTKLEDSAMYFCASRDRGGYTFGSGTRLTVV.

The chain couples TRBV2 to TRBJ1-6, with a possible D match to TRBD1 (5 bases). This CDR3 has 15 amino acids. Trimming shortened V by 0 bases and J by 7 bases, and 10 bases separated the two germline ends. Germline CDR1 and CDR2: SNHLY and FYNNEI. The CDR3 bases are TGTGCCAGCAGTGAAGCGGGGCTCCGGAATTCACCCCTCCACTTT. Residues: CASSEAGLRNSPLHF.

V gene TRBV6-5 combines with J gene TRBJ1-3, with a tentative D call TRBD1 (5 bases). This CDR3 region has 15 residues. Trimming stripped 7 bases from V and 0 bases from J, with 13 bases between. Germline V CDR1 and CDR2: MNHEY, SVGAGI. CDR3: CASILTVYSGNTIYF. In nucleotides, the CDR3 is TGTGCCAGCATCCTGACAGTCTACTCTGGAAACACCATATATTTT.

This clone has a single count. The chain has TRBV10-3 and TRBJ2-1; 11 bases map to TRBD2. V was pared by 4 bases and J by 8 bases, with 13 bases of the junction left unmatched. CDR3 length: 17 residues. Germline V gene lookup returns CDR1 ENHRY and CDR2 SYGVKD. The CDR3 DNA reads TGTGCCATCAGTGCTACTAGCGGGAGAGGGGGGGCCGATGAGCAGTTCTTC. Amino acid sequence: CAISATSGRGGADEQFF.

The chain carries TRBV14 and TRBJ2-3; 13 bases fit TRBD2. CDR3 length: 19 residues. V shed 4 bases and J 0 bases; nucleotides not matched to a gene: 10. Germline V gives CDR1 SGHDN, CDR2 FVKESK. CDR3 sequence (DNA): TGTGCCAGCAGCCCGTGGACTAGCGGGAGAAGGCCGAGCACAGATACGCAGTATTTT. This gives the protein CASSPWTSGRRPSTDTQYF.